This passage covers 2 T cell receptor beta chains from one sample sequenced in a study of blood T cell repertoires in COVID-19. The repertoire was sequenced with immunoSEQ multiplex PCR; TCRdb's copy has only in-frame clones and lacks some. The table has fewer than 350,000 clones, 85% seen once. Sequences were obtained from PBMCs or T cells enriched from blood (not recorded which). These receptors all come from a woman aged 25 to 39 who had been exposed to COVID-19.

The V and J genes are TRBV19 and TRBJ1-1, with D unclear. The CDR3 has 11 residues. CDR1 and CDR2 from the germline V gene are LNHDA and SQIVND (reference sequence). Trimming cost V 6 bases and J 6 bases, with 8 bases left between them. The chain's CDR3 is CASRRVAEAFF. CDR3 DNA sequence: TGTGCCAGTAGGAGAGTCGCTGAAGCTTTCTTT.

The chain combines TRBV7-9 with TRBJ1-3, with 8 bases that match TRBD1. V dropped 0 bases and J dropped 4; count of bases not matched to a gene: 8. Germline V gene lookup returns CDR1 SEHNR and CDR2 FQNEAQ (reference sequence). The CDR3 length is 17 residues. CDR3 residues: CASSLAFQGAQGNTIYF. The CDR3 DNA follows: TGTGCCAGCAGCTTAGCGTTCCAGGGGGCGCAAGGAAACACCATATATTTT.